This section outlines one T cell receptor (beta chain) sequence together with its context. The antigen remains unidentified. Extracted RNA was reverse transcribed, and the resulting cDNA served as sequencing template. Using immunoSEQ multiplex PCR, the repertoire was profiled, and TCRdb retains in-frame clones only, with some absent. The top ten clones hold 1% to 1.5% of a sample with almost 250,000 clones, roughly two thirds of them seen once. The data stem from a study of CD8+ T cells in alopecia areata. For the study at large: Tofacitinib therapy lasting 6 to 18 months was followed by 6 months off drug. Study-level points and caveats: Scalp samples also yield sequences from resident alphabeta T cells of normal skin.

V gave up 0 bases and J gave up 0 bases, with 10 bases separating them. CDR1 SGDLS and CDR2 YYNGEE come from the germline V gene. This CDR3 comprises 15 residues. V and J are TRBV9 and TRBJ2-7; D possibly matches TRBD1 or TRBD2 (5 bases each). The sample in question was CD4+ T cells sorted from blood, obtained at week 0. This receptor was identified in a human donor with alopecia areata. CDR3 bases: TGTGCCAGCAGCGTAGCCGGGGCGAGCTCCTACGAGCAGTACTTC. Encoded protein: CASSVAGASSYEQYF. Full variable domain (rest looked up from reference TRBV9 and TRBJ2-7): DSGVTQTPKHLITATGQRVTLRCSPRSGDLSVYWYQQSLDQGLQFLIQYYNGEERAKGNILERFSAQQFPDLHSELNLSSLELGDSALYFCASSVAGASSYEQYFGPGTRLTVT.